This T cell receptor beta chain is from a study of naive and memory T cell subsets. An equimolar mix of two oligonucleotides served as the beta constant-region primer for TRBC1 and TRBC2. The ligated cDNA underwent four PCR rounds using SP2 and nested alpha and beta constant-region primers. TCRdb re-called the UMI-ligation and nested PCR reads through MiXCR, storing one row per CDR3 protein. The sample lists around 40,000 distinct CDR3 sequences, roughly 14% occurring once. After the first PCR, alpha and beta chain libraries were processed separately. This clonotype showed up many times. Its target is not known. Findings and caveats of the study: Over 90% of naive TCR sequences appeared only once after error correction, unlike memory subsets.

The sequenced sample was effector memory CD4+ T cells from blood. Subset described: effector memory, CD45RA- CD27-. The clonotype originates from a human donor in good health.

The DNA for the CDR3 is TGTGCCAGCAGCTCCGCGACTAGCGGGAGTTTCGGGGAGCTGTTTTTT. This translates into CASSSATSGSFGELFF. This chain joins TRBV27 and TRBJ2-2; 12 nucleotides line up with TRBD2. The CDR3 covers 16 residues. The germline CDR1 and CDR2 sequences are MNHEY and SMNVEV (reference sequence). The J segment lost 7 bases and the V segment lost 6 bases, leaving 9 bases of the junction unmatched.